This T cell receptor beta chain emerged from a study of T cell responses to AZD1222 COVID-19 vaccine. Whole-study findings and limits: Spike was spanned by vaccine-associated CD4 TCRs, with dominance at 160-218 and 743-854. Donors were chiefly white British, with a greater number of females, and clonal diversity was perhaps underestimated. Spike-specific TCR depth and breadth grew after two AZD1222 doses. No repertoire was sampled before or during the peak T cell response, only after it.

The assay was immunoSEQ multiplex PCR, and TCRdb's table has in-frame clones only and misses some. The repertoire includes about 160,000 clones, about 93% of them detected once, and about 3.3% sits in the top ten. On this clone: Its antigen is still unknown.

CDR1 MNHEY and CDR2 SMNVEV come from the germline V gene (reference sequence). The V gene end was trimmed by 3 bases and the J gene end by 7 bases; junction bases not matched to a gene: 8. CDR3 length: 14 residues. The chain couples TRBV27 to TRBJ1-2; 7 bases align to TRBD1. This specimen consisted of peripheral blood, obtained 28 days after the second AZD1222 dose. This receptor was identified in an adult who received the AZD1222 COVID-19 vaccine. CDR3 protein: CASSFLNTGVGYTF. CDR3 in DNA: TGTGCCAGCAGTTTCCTTAATACAGGGGTTGGCTACACCTTC.